This T cell receptor (beta chain) comes out of a study of technical replicates of blood from a handful of donors (dated by TCRdb to 2017 to 2019). Library preparation used the immunoSEQ multiplex PCR assay. Here the immuneACCESS table is served through TCRdb, limited to in-frame sequences with V and J called. Missing clones are a known gap in these copies; in checked studies unresolved V genes cover under half, and the rest lacks a known reason. The sample records more than 50,000 clones, approximately 87% of which are singletons. Together, the top ten hold roughly 5% of the sample. Trimming takes 7 bases from V and 0 bases from J, and the germline ends sit 12 bases apart. CDR1 and CDR2, looked up from the germline V gene, are SNHLY and FYNNEI. The CDR3 holds 14 amino acids from the cysteine to the phenylalanine. Just CDR3 DNA is preserved here, 42 bases in frame from base 1. This clone was observed a handful of times. Its recognized antigen is unknown. No base quality values were provided; no much bigger clone lies one nucleotide off.

The receptor chain draws on TRBV2 and TRBJ1-1, with no D gene named confidently. Sequenced input: PBMCs. The TCR was taken from a human donor in good health. Some clones in this sample may be carry-over from other donors' samples. The CDR3 is CASTLTTMNTEAFF. The nucleotides read TGTGCCAGCACTCTCACTACCATGAACACTGAAGCTTTCTTT.